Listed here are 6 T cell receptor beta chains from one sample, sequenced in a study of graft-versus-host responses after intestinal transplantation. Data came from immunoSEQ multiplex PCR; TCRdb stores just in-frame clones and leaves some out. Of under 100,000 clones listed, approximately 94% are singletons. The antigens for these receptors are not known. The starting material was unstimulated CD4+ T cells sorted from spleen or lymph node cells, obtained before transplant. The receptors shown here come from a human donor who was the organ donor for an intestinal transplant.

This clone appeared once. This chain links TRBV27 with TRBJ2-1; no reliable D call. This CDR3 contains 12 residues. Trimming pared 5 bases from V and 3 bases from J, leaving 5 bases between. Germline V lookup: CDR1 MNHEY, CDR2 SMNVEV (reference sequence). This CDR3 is CASSLNYNEQFF. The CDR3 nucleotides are TGTGCCAGCAGTCTGAACTACAATGAGCAGTTCTTC.

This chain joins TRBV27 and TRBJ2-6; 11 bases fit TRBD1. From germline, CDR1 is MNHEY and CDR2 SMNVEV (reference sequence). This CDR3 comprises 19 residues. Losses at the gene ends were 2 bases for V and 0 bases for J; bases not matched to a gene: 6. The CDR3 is CASSLRTGGDPSGANVLTF. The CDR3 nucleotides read TGTGCCAGCAGTTTACGGACAGGGGGCGATCCCTCTGGGGCCAACGTCCTGACTTTC.

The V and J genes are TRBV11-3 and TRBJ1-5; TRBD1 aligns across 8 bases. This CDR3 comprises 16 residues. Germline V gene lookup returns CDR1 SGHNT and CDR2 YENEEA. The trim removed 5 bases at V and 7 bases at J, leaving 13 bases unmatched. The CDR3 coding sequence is TGTGCCAGCAGCCCAAAGACAGTGTCAGGGGGCCAGCCCCAGCATTTT. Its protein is CASSPKTVSGGQPQHF.

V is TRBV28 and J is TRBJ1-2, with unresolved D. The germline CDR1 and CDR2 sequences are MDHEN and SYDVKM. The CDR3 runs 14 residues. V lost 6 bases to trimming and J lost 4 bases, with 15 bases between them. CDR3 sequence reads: CASSLGSGRYGYTF. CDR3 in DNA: TGTGCCAGCAGCCTGGGGAGCGGACGCTATGGCTACACCTTC.

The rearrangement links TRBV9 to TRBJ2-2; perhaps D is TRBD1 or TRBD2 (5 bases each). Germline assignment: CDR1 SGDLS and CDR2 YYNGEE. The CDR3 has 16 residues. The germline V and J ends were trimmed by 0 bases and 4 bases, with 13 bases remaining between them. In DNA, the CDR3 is TGTGCCAGCAGCGTAGCGTGGGGTGGGGGCACCGGGGAGCTGTTTTTT. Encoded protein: CASSVAWGGGTGELFF.

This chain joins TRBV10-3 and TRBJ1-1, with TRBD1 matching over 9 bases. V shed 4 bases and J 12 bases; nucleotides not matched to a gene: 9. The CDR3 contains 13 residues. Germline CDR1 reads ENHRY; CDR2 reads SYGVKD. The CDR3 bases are TGTGCCATCAGTGGTTCAAAGGACAGGGGAACTTTCTTT. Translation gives CAISGSKDRGTFF.